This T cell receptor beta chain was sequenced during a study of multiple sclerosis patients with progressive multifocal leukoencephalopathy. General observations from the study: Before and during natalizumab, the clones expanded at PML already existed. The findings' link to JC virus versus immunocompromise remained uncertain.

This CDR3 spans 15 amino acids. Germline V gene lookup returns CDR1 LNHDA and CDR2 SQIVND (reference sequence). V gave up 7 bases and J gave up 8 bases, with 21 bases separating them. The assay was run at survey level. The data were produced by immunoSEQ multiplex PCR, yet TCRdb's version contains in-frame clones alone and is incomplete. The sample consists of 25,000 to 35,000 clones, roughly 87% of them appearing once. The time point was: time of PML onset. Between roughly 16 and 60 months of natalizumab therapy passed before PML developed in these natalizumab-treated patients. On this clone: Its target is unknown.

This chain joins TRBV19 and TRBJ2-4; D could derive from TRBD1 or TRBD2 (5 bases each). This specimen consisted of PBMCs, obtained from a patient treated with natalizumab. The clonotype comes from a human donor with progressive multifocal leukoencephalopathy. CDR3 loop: CASTLMRLRGDIQYF. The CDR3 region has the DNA TGTGCCAGTACCCTTATGAGACTCCGGGGCGACATTCAGTACTTC. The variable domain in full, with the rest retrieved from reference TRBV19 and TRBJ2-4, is DGGITQSPKYLFRKEGQNVTLSCEQNLNHDAMYWYRQDPGQGLRLIYYSQIVNDFQKGDIAEGYSVSREKKESFPLTVTSAQKNPTAFYLCASTLMRLRGDIQYFGAGTRLSVL.